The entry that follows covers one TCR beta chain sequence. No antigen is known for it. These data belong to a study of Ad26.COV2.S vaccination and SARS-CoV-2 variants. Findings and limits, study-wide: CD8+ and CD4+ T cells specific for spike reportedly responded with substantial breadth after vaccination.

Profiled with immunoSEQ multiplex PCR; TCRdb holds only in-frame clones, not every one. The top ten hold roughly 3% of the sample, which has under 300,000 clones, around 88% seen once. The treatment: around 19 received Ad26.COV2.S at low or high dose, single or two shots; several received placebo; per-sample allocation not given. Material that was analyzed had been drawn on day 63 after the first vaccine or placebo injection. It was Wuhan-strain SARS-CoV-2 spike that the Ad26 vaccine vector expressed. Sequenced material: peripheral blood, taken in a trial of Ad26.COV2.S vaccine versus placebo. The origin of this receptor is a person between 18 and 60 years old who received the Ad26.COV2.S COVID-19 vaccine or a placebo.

Here the CDR3 DNA reads TGTGCCAGCTCACCACTAGCAGCCGGGGAGCTGTTTTTT. It encodes CASSPLAAGELFF. The J gene is TRBJ2-2, the V gene TRBV18; D remains ambiguous. The V gene lost 1 base and the J gene lost 6 bases, with 6 bases spanning the gap. The CDR3 is 13 residues long. Looked up from germline, CDR1 is KGHSH and CDR2 is LQKENI.